The rows below give T cell receptor beta chains drawn from one sample of a study of identical twins. TCRdb recomputed calls from the 5' RACE reads with MiXCR, one row per CDR3 protein. The table shows 410,000 or so distinct CDR3 sequences, with around 20% occurring only once. The material sequenced was naive T cells sorted from blood. The receptor set was obtained from a man aged 45-65 years in good health. Each CDR3 is given with its conserved first and last residue. Fields, in order: D gene, V gene, CDR3 protein. A D gene is named only where the DNA matches it firmly.

D: -; V: TRBV28; CDR3: CASSFGTGVNQPQHF
D: -; V: TRBV6-2/TRBV6-3; CDR3: CASRSGSDSSYNEQFF
D: TRBD1; V: TRBV6-2/TRBV6-3; CDR3: CAGRIGTVNQPQHF
D: -; V: TRBV20-1; CDR3: CSATNQGRETQYF
D: -; V: TRBV20-1; CDR3: CSARQGSNQPQHF
D: TRBD2; V: TRBV7-9; CDR3: CASVTGGGEQYF
D: TRBD2; V: TRBV28; CDR3: CASSEREGYNEQFF
D: TRBD1; V: TRBV5-1; CDR3: CASSVQSQGIGAEAFF
D: TRBD1; V: TRBV19; CDR3: CASSIDWAGGDSGLETQYF
D: -; V: TRBV20-1; CDR3: CSASKISAGAANTEAFF
D: -; V: TRBV29-1; CDR3: CSVGTVQTQYF
D: TRBD1; V: TRBV5-1; CDR3: CASRGDSLIQYF
D: -; V: TRBV29-1; CDR3: CSVDHTGTNYGYTF
D: -; V: TRBV6-6; CDR3: CASSPERGTQYF
D: -; V: TRBV29-1; CDR3: CSVVRGVRYGYTF
D: -; V: TRBV6-2/TRBV6-3; CDR3: CASRDFYTGELFF
D: -; V: TRBV29-1; CDR3: CSVEVGVQETQYF
D: -; V: TRBV12-3/TRBV12-4; CDR3: CASSLGLAQETQYF
D: TRBD1; V: TRBV12-3/TRBV12-4; CDR3: CASRIGTGKGETQYF
D: -; V: TRBV9; CDR3: CPRRQRATQHGTQYF
D: -; V: TRBV13; CDR3: CASSPDSGGTPYEQYF
D: -; V: TRBV6-2/TRBV6-3; CDR3: CASSPAGYIQYF
D: -; V: TRBV20-1; CDR3: CSARVRDSYEQYF
D: -; V: TRBV5-1; CDR3: CASSLGLFNEQFF
D: -; V: TRBV24-1; CDR3: CATSDTLPDTSSYNEQFF
D: -; V: TRBV9; CDR3: CASSVEAGVYEQYF
D: -; V: TRBV11-2; CDR3: CASSFATQGRTGELFF
D: -; V: TRBV27; CDR3: CASSPTGTANTGELFF
D: -; V: TRBV27; CDR3: CASSFGLGFEQFF
D: -; V: TRBV5-1; CDR3: CASSSGTYGSYEQYF
D: TRBD1; V: TRBV24-1; CDR3: CATSDRVFNTGELFF
D: -; V: TRBV7-9; CDR3: CASSLALDPNTEAFF
D: TRBD1; V: TRBV25-1; CDR3: CASKGANSGNTIYF
D: -; V: TRBV6-2/TRBV6-3; CDR3: CASSYSWSSYEQYF
D: TRBD1; V: TRBV6-5; CDR3: CASSYRDRSSYEQYF
D: TRBD2; V: TRBV9; CDR3: CASSEGLVTYEQYF
D: TRBD2; V: TRBV2; CDR3: CASRGTSGSKTQYF
D: TRBD1; V: TRBV7-2; CDR3: CASTLRWDRERIQYF
D: TRBD2; V: TRBV20-1; CDR3: CSARTSGETLGTQYF
D: -; V: TRBV5-1; CDR3: CASSLTTGYEQYF
D: -; V: TRBV5-1; CDR3: CASSLNGRQGPADTQYF
D: -; V: TRBV29-1; CDR3: CSASRGTEAFF
D: -; V: TRBV11-2; CDR3: CASSLDISTSSYNEQFF
D: TRBD1; V: TRBV7-2; CDR3: CASSLVSRGLSEAFF
D: -; V: TRBV9; CDR3: CASSAELFGGYGYTF
D: -; V: TRBV5-6; CDR3: CASSLGDTFWYGYTF